This entry lists 27 T cell receptor beta chains sequenced from one sample in a study of T cells in tuberculosis. Only in-frame clones appear in the TCRdb table, and some are missing; sequencing was by immunoSEQ multiplex PCR. The data hold approximately 30,000 clones, with about 85% observed a single time. The time point is: new active TB diagnosis, blood taken before or within 7 days of starting treatment. Sequenced here: PBMCs, sampled at tuberculosis diagnosis. All receptors come from an adult with tuberculosis.

This rearrangement joins TRBV28 to TRBJ1-2; TRBD1 might be the D (6 bases). V lost 7 bases, J lost 0 bases, and 15 bases lay in between. This CDR3 has 15 amino acids. Germline V gene data show CDR1 as MDHEN and CDR2 as SYDVKM. The chain's CDR3 is CASTRGARTNYGYTF. The CDR3 DNA follows: TGTGCCAGCACCCGGGGGGCGCGAACTAACTATGGCTACACCTTC.

V gene TRBV5-5 combines with J gene TRBJ2-7, with 8 bases that match TRBD1. Germline V gene lookup returns CDR1 SGHKS and CDR2 YYEKEE (reference sequence). V lost 2 bases, J lost 3 bases, and 16 bases stayed unmatched. The CDR3 covers 18 residues. CDR3 region: CASSFLLRGGTGNYEQYF. CDR3 nucleotides: TGTGCCAGCAGCTTTTTGCTGAGGGGCGGGACAGGCAACTACGAGCAGTACTTC.

V gene TRBV18 combines with J gene TRBJ2-1; weak D call: TRBD2 (5 bases). The CDR3 runs 15 residues. CDR1 KGHSH and CDR2 LQKENI come from the germline V gene. Trimming stripped 2 bases from V and 4 bases from J, with 12 bases between. CDR3 residues: CASSPSEGRYNEQFF. The CDR3 nucleotides read TGTGCCAGCTCACCAAGCGAGGGCCGGTACAATGAGCAGTTCTTC.

This clone is a singleton in its sample. V and J are TRBV20-1 and TRBJ1-5; weak D call: TRBD1 (6 bases). V was trimmed by 4 bases and J by 9 bases, leaving 10 bases between them. Germline loops: CDR1 DFQATT, CDR2 SNEGSKA (reference sequence). The CDR3 runs to 11 residues. The CDR3 spells CSATRGGPQHF. CDR3 sequence (DNA): TGCAGTGCTACCCGAGGGGGGCCCCAGCATTTT.

The chain uses TRBV7-2 and TRBJ2-5; perhaps TRBD2 as D (5 bases). V lost 1 base, J lost 4 bases, and 13 bases lay in between. There are 15 residues in the CDR3. The germline V gene has CDR1 SGHTA and CDR2 FQGNSA. The CDR3 protein is CASSLDLSSRETQYF. CDR3 bases: TGTGCCAGCAGCTTAGATCTGTCTAGCAGAGAGACCCAGTACTTC.

The V call is TRBV7-2, the J call TRBJ1-1; possible D gene TRBD1, 5 bases. The CDR3 loop spans 13 amino acids. In germline, CDR1 is SGHTA, CDR2 FQGNSA. V dropped 1 base and J dropped 11 bases, with 14 bases sitting between them. The CDR3: CASSLERGGFAFF. The CDR3 region has the DNA TGTGCCAGCAGCTTAGAGCGGGGCGGGTTTGCTTTCTTT. Full variable domain (rest looked up from reference TRBV7-2 and TRBJ1-1): GAGVSQSPSNKVTEKGKDVELRCDPISGHTALYWYRQSLGQGLEFLIYFQGNSAPDKSGLPSDRFSAERTGGSVSTLTIQRTQQEDSAVYLCASSLERGGFAFFGQGTRLTVV.

The chain uses TRBV2 and TRBJ1-1; possible D gene TRBD1, 5 bases. CDR1 is SNHLY, CDR2 FYNNEI, per germline. The CDR3 has 14 amino acids. V lost 9 bases and J 0 bases, leaving 14 bases between the germline ends. The CDR3 DNA reads TGTGCCAGTGGGGGAGGAGCCTTGAACACTGAAGCTTTCTTT. This codes for CASGGGALNTEAFF.

V gene TRBV28 combines with J gene TRBJ1-5; D is unclear. The CDR3 has 12 amino acids. Trimming took off 8 bases at V and 6 bases at J, with 11 bases between the two ends. The V gene's germline CDR1 is MDHEN and CDR2 SYDVKM. The CDR3 here is CASFIAGQPQHF. The CDR3 DNA sequence: TGTGCCAGCTTTATCGCGGGTCAGCCCCAGCATTTT. The variable domain in full, completed from reference TRBV28 and TRBJ1-5, reads DVKVTQSSRYLVKRTGEKVFLECVQDMDHENMFWYRQDPGLGLRLIYFSYDVKMKEKGDIPEGYSVSREKKERFSLILESASTNQTSMYLCASFIAGQPQHFGDGTRLSIL.

This clone was observed a handful of times. V and J are TRBV6-6 and TRBJ2-3; 7 bases map to TRBD2. Germline V gene sequence: CDR1 MNHNY, CDR2 SVGAGI (reference sequence). V shed 6 bases, J shed 2 bases, and the junction held 5 bases outside the gene matches. This CDR3 has 14 amino acids. CDR3 loop: CASRLAGPTDTQYF. For the CDR3, the DNA is TGTGCCAGCAGATTAGCGGGCCCCACAGATACGCAGTATTTT.

V gene TRBV27 combines with J gene TRBJ1-2; D is undetermined. In germline, CDR1 is MNHEY, CDR2 SMNVEV (reference sequence). CDR3 length equals 12 residues. Trimming took 10 bases from V and 8 from J, leaving 17 bases between them. The CDR3 loop reads CATLSYGTGYTF. CDR3 DNA: TGTGCCACCCTATCGTACGGTACCGGCTACACCTTC.

The rearrangement links TRBV19 to TRBJ2-2; perhaps TRBD1 as D (6 bases). Trimming took 3 bases from V and 6 from J, leaving 14 bases between them. The CDR3 runs 15 residues. The germline V gene has CDR1 LNHDA and CDR2 SQIVND (reference sequence). The CDR3 is CASSMVQGMAGELFF. The CDR3 coding sequence is TGTGCCAGTAGTATGGTCCAGGGGATGGCCGGGGAGCTGTTTTTT.

In DNA form, the CDR3 reads TGTGCCAGCAGTTACGGTCAGCCCCAGCATTTT. It encodes CASSYGQPQHF. V usage is TRBV28 and J usage is TRBJ1-5; unclear D gene. The CDR3 consists of 11 residues. Trimming left V 4 bases short and J 6 bases short, with 4 bases between. Looked up from germline, CDR1 is MDHEN and CDR2 is SYDVKM.

This rearrangement joins TRBV6-6 to TRBJ2-1; TRBD2 agrees at 13 bases. CDR3 length: 14 residues. Germline CDR1 is MNHNY and CDR2 is SVGAGI (reference sequence). The V and J ends lost 4 bases and 8 bases, in that order; junction bases with no gene match: 2. Here the CDR3 reads CASSWTSGSHEQFF. The CDR3 DNA sequence: TGTGCCAGCAGTTGGACTAGCGGGAGCCATGAGCAGTTCTTC.

The chain employs TRBV7-9 and TRBJ2-1; 9 bases are shared with TRBD2. Unmatched junction bases numbered 2, after V lost 1 base and J lost 4 bases. The CDR3 contains 15 residues. Germline CDR1 is SEHNR and CDR2 is FQNEAQ (reference sequence). The CDR3 nucleotides are TGTGCCAGCAGCTTAGTTAGCGGGAGTTACAATGAGCAGTTCTTC. Translation gives CASSLVSGSYNEQFF.

The chain has TRBV18 and TRBJ2-7; 8 nucleotides line up with TRBD1. With V trimmed by 6 bases and J by 3 bases, 4 bases remained unmatched. The germline V gene encodes CDR1 KGHSH and CDR2 LQKENI. CDR3 length equals 13 residues. This chain's CDR3 is CASSPGQVYEQYF. The CDR3 nucleotides are TGTGCCAGCTCCCCGGGACAGGTCTACGAGCAGTACTTC.

The chain combines TRBV4-1 with TRBJ2-4, with no clear D. The germline V gene has CDR1 MGHRA and CDR2 YSYEKL. The CDR3 runs to 17 residues. V was clipped by 1 base and J by 0 bases, with 13 bases between them. CDR3 in amino acids: CASSQGTAALAKNIQYF. DNA of the CDR3: TGCGCCAGCAGCCAAGGAACTGCCGCTCTAGCCAAAAACATTCAGTACTTC.

This rearrangement joins TRBV6-6 to TRBJ1-2; possible D gene TRBD1, 5 bases. The CDR3 length is 16 residues. CDR1 MNHNY and CDR2 SVGAGI come from the germline V gene (reference sequence). V shed 10 bases and J shed 1 base, with 22 bases lying between them. The CDR3 coding sequence is TGTGCCACCGCACCGGGACTCTCATATGATAACTATGGCTACACCTTC. Translated: CATAPGLSYDNYGYTF.

The gene calls are TRBV4-3 and TRBJ1-2, with TRBD1 matching over 8 bases. Trimming cost V 0 bases and J 0 bases; bases outside gene matches: 9. Per germline, CDR1 LGHNA and CDR2 YSLEER. This CDR3 has 18 amino acids. CDR3 in amino acids: CASSQDDQGALSNYGYTF. In nucleotides, the CDR3 is TGCGCCAGCAGCCAAGATGATCAGGGGGCTCTTTCTAACTATGGCTACACCTTC.

The rearrangement joins TRBV27 to TRBJ1-2, with a possible D match to TRBD1 (5 bases). V lost 5 bases, J lost 5 bases, and 18 bases lay in between. The CDR3 extends over 15 amino acids. CDR1 MNHEY and CDR2 SMNVEV come from the germline V gene (reference sequence). DNA of the CDR3: TGTGCCAGCAGTACAAGACGGGGGAAGGGGTATGGCTACACCTTC. Residues: CASSTRRGKGYGYTF.

The chain links TRBV6-5 to TRBJ2-5, with 8 bases lining up with TRBD2. The V segment lost 6 bases and the J segment 3 bases; nucleotides outside the gene matches: 6. The CDR3 runs to 14 residues. The germline V gene has CDR1 MNHEY and CDR2 SVGAGI. The CDR3 sequence is CASRLAGGKETQYF. CDR3 nucleotide sequence: TGTGCCAGCAGGCTAGCGGGTGGTAAAGAGACCCAGTACTTC.

Relative to its sample, this clone is medium-sized (0.01 to 0.1%). This chain uses TRBV4-2 with TRBJ2-7; TRBD1 matches 7 bases. Germline V gene data show CDR1 as LGHNA and CDR2 as YNFKEQ. V lost 0 bases and J lost 0; bases outside the gene matches: 5. The CDR3 runs to 16 residues. CDR3 DNA sequence: TGTGCCAGCAGCCAAGATTCGGCAGGGGGCTCCTACGAGCAGTACTTC. The encoded protein is CASSQDSAGGSYEQYF.

V and J are TRBV2 and TRBJ2-1, with TRBD1 identical over 7 bases. Germline V gives CDR1 SNHLY, CDR2 FYNNEI. With V trimmed by 6 bases and J by 12 bases, 5 bases remained unmatched. The CDR3 length is 11 residues. This CDR3 reads CASRTGVWQFF. CDR3 nucleotide sequence: TGTGCCAGCAGAACAGGGGTATGGCAGTTCTTC.

The chain recombines TRBV6-5 with TRBJ1-2; TRBD1 is a possible D gene (6 bases). Germline V CDR1 and CDR2: MNHEY, SVGAGI. The CDR3 extends over 15 amino acids. V lost 7 bases, J lost 6 bases, and 21 bases lay in between. The DNA of the CDR3 is TGTGCCAGCAAAACCACTTCACAGGGTTCTCATGGCTACACCTTC. Translation gives CASKTTSQGSHGYTF.

The gene calls are TRBV12-5 and TRBJ1-1, with a possible D match to TRBD1 (5 bases). V lost 3 bases and J lost 1, with 6 bases in between. The CDR3 totals 13 residues. Per germline, CDR1 LGHNT and CDR2 FRNRAP. The DNA for the CDR3 is TGTGCTAGTGGTTTTACAGGGAACACTGAAGCTTTCTTT. It encodes CASGFTGNTEAFF.

J is TRBJ1-1 and V is TRBV2; D gene ambiguous. Germline-derived CDR1 and CDR2 are SNHLY and FYNNEI. The V and J ends lost 7 bases and 11 bases respectively, with 8 bases between them. This CDR3 contains 9 residues. The CDR3 region has the DNA TGTGCCAGCAAGGAGGAGGCTTTCTTT. This encodes CASKEEAFF.

The rearrangement joins TRBV25-1 to TRBJ1-2; 7 positions agree with TRBD1. After removal of 7 bases from V and 2 bases from J, the junction contained 7 bases not matched to a gene. Germline loops: CDR1 MGHDK, CDR2 SYGVNS. The CDR3 is 14 residues long. The CDR3 nucleotides read TGTGCCAGCAATAGGGCAGGGGGAAACTATGGCTACACCTTC. Amino acid sequence: CASNRAGGNYGYTF.

This rearrangement joins TRBV7-6 to TRBJ2-7; unclear D gene. The germline V gene encodes CDR1 SGHVS and CDR2 FNYEAQ. Trimming left V 1 base short and J 0 bases short, with 13 bases between. CDR3 length equals 16 residues. CDR3 in DNA: TGTGCCAGCAGCTTAGTCGCGGCACCCACCTCCTACGAGCAGTACTTC. Amino acids: CASSLVAAPTSYEQYF.